Shown below are 21 T cell receptor beta chains from a single sample sequenced in a study of T-cell reconstitution after alpha-beta-depleted transplantation in children. The library targeted TCRbeta and was prepared with unique molecular identifiers. TCRdb reprocessed the PCR reads with MiXCR, giving one entry per CDR3 protein. Of 600,000 to 700,000 distinct CDR3 sequences listed, roughly 17% are singletons. The input for sequencing was PBMCs from the stem cell graft donor, taken from the stem cell graft. The receptors were gathered from a human donor who donated a stem cell graft to a child with acute myeloid leukemia.

Many counts were recorded for this clonotype. CDR3 nucleotides: TGTGCCAGCAGTTTATCGCGGGGAAGCACAGATACGCAGTATTTT. Translated, it gives CASSLSRGSTDTQYF. The rearrangement links TRBV12-3 or TRBV12-4 to TRBJ2-3, with D possibly being TRBD2 (6 bases). V lost 2 bases and J 0 bases, leaving 9 bases between the germline ends. The CDR3 spans 15 residues.

This clonotype was detected many times. This rearrangement joins TRBV20-1 to TRBJ2-7; the D gene is possibly TRBD1 (6 bases). V shed 1 base and J shed 0 bases, with 13 bases lying between them. The germline CDR1 and CDR2 sequences are DFQATT and SNEGSKA (reference sequence). CDR3 length: 15 residues. The CDR3 coding sequence is TGCAGTGCTAGAGGGGAGACAGGACCCTCCTACGAGCAGTACTTC. Encoded protein: CSARGETGPSYEQYF.

This CDR3 reads CASRPSGAVLETQYF. In DNA form, the CDR3 reads TGTGCCAGCAGACCATCAGGGGCCGTATTAGAGACCCAGTACTTC. This chain uses TRBV12-3 or TRBV12-4 with TRBJ2-5, with D perhaps TRBD1 (6 bases). V was shortened by 6 bases and J by 4 bases, with 18 bases between the two germline ends. There are 15 residues in the CDR3.

This clonotype has a count of ten or more. This chain links TRBV12-3 or TRBV12-4 with TRBJ2-5; TRBD2 agrees at 10 bases. The CDR3 totals 15 residues. After removal of 5 bases from V and 1 base from J, the junction contained 4 bases not matched to a gene. The CDR3 loop is CASSNSGGTQETQYF. DNA of the CDR3: TGTGCCAGCAGTAATAGCGGGGGGACCCAAGAGACCCAGTACTTC.

This clonotype has a count of ten or more. The V and J genes are TRBV29-1 and TRBJ1-3; D is unclear. The germline V gene has CDR1 SQVTM and CDR2 ANQGSEA. Deletions cut 1 base from V and 4 bases from J, with 11 bases between. This CDR3 has 14 amino acids. The CDR3 reads CSVEGASGGNTIYF. The CDR3 nucleotides read TGCAGCGTTGAAGGGGCCTCTGGGGGAAACACCATATATTTT.

The genes are TRBV29-1 and TRBJ2-1, with 8 nucleotides matching TRBD2. Germline V lookup: CDR1 SQVTM, CDR2 ANQGSEA. The V segment lost 6 bases and the J segment 6 bases; nucleotides outside the gene matches: 10. The CDR3 has 14 amino acids. CDR3 residues: CSVKRGTGGNEQFF. Written as DNA, the CDR3 is TGCAGCGTAAAGCGGGGGACGGGGGGCAATGAGCAGTTCTTC.

This clonotype was recorded at least ten times. The chain has TRBV10-3 and TRBJ2-5, with D hard to call. This CDR3 has 15 residues. V lost 0 bases and J lost 8, with 16 bases in between. Germline assignment: CDR1 ENHRY and CDR2 SYGVKD. The CDR3 DNA is TGTGCCATCAGTGAGTCAACAGCCGCGCCCGGCACCCAGTACTTC. Its translation is CAISESTAAPGTQYF.

Regarding this clonotype: This sequence may be a read error, since a much larger clone differs from it by one base. J is TRBJ2-7 and V is TRBV5-6, with D possibly matching TRBD1 (5 bases). V lost 4 bases and J 2 bases, leaving 16 bases between the germline ends. The CDR3 consists of 15 residues. CDR1 is SGHDT, CDR2 YYEEEE, per germline. CDR3 nucleotides: TGTGCCAGCAGCCCACGCGGACACTGGACCTACGAGCAGTACGTC. This codes for CASSPRGHWTYEQYV.

This clonotype has a count of ten or more. The CDR3 protein is CATSRGTGGNEQYV. The CDR3 DNA reads as TGTGCCACCAGCAGAGGAACGGGGGGAAACGAGCAGTACGTC. V usage is TRBV15 and J usage is TRBJ2-7; 7 bases fit TRBD2. The CDR3 has 14 residues. The junction had 5 bases not matched to a gene; V was cut back by 1 base and J by 5 bases. CDR1 and CDR2 from the germline V gene are LNHNV and YYDKDF (reference sequence).

This clonotype was counted a few times. The V and J genes are TRBV9 and TRBJ2-1; the D gene is possibly TRBD1 (6 bases). V lost 3 bases and J lost 3, with 13 bases in between. Looked up from germline, CDR1 is SGDLS and CDR2 is YYNGEE. This CDR3 region has 15 residues. CDR3 bases: TGTGCCAGCAGCGCGACAGGTTTTTTCTACAATGAGCAGTTCTTC. Amino acids: CASSATGFFYNEQFF. The full variable domain, rest sourced from reference TRBV9 and TRBJ2-1, is DSGVTQTPKHLITATGQRVTLRCSPRSGDLSVYWYQQSLDQGLQFLIQYYNGEERAKGNILERFSAQQFPDLHSELNLSSLELGDSALYFCASSATGFFYNEQFFGPGTRLTVL.

This clonotype was observed once. The V and J genes are TRBV7-3 and TRBJ1-1; tentative D call: TRBD1 (6 bases). Between the trimmed V and J ends, which lost 1 base and 3 bases, there was a span of 12 bases. This CDR3 contains 15 residues. Germline CDR1 is SGHTA and CDR2 is FQGTGA. In nucleotides, the CDR3 is TGTGCCAGCAGCTTAAGAGGGGGGGGTTACACTGAAGCTTTCTTT. This sequence encodes CASSLRGGGYTEAFF. Combining the CDR3 with reference TRBV7-3 and TRBJ1-1 gives the whole variable domain GAGVSQTPSNKVTEKGKYVELRCDPISGHTALYWYRQSLGQGPEFLIYFQGTGAADDSGLPNDRFFAVRPEGSVSTLKIQRTERGDSAVYLCASSLRGGGYTEAFFGQGTRLTVV.

This clonotype was counted a few times. The chain uses TRBV15 and TRBJ2-3, with TRBD1 matching 7 bases. Germline V gene data show CDR1 as LNHNV and CDR2 as YYDKDF (reference sequence). The CDR3 has 15 amino acids. After removal of 0 bases from V and 4 bases from J, the junction contained 4 bases not matched to a gene. The CDR3: CATSRDKGAPDTQYF. The CDR3 DNA reads TGTGCCACCAGCAGAGATAAGGGGGCACCAGATACGCAGTATTTT.

The CDR3 sequence is CSARGSERGGYVASYEQYV. Written as DNA, the CDR3 is TGCAGTGCTAGAGGTAGCGAGCGGGGGGGCTATGTGGCGTCCTACGAGCAGTACGTC. V usage is TRBV20-1 and J usage is TRBJ2-7; 10 bases match TRBD2. Germline assignment: CDR1 DFQATT and CDR2 SNEGSKA (reference sequence). Germline trimming cut 1 base from V and 1 base from J; bases unmatched to any gene: 16. The CDR3 has 19 amino acids.

The chain joins TRBV5-1 to TRBJ2-2, with no clear D. Trimming pared 4 bases from V and 7 bases from J, leaving 8 bases between. There are 12 residues in the CDR3. In germline, CDR1 is SGHRS, CDR2 YFSETQ. CDR3 sequence (DNA): TGCGCCAGCAGCCCAGAGCACGGGGAGCTGTTTTTT. Its translation is CASSPEHGELFF.

This clonotype showed up many times. J is TRBJ2-2 and V is TRBV4-3; 7 bases fit TRBD2. With V trimmed by 8 bases and J by 10 bases, 1 base remained unmatched. The CDR3 sequence is 10 residues long. In germline, CDR1 is LGHNA, CDR2 YSLEER. DNA for the CDR3: TGCGCCAGCGGGGGGGAGGAGCTGTTTTTT. Translated, it gives CASGGEELFF.

At least ten counts were recorded for this clonotype. The V call is TRBV29-1, the J call TRBJ1-1; D is undetermined. Germline V gene sequence: CDR1 SQVTM, CDR2 ANQGSEA. The V end lost 2 bases, the J end lost 6 bases, and 13 bases lay between the germline ends. The CDR3 is 13 residues long. The chain's CDR3 is CSVESSGYPEAFF. CDR3 nucleotides: TGCAGCGTTGAATCCAGTGGTTACCCTGAAGCTTTCTTT.

The rearrangement uses TRBV4-3 and TRBJ2-7; D gene unclear. V was trimmed by 0 bases and J by 2 bases, leaving 8 bases between them. CDR1 and CDR2 from the germline V gene are LGHNA and YSLEER. This CDR3 comprises 14 residues. The CDR3 reads CASSQDSETYEQYF. The CDR3 DNA is TGCGCCAGCAGCCAAGACAGCGAGACCTACGAGCAGTACTTC.

This clonotype was seen at least ten times. The chain joins TRBV29-1 to TRBJ1-5, with D maybe TRBD1 (5 bases). V was clipped by 4 bases and J by 1 base, with 8 bases between them. This CDR3 contains 13 residues. Germline lookup yields CDR1 SQVTM and CDR2 ANQGSEA. The CDR3 loop reads CSVGGDSNQPQHF. In DNA form, the CDR3 reads TGCAGCGTTGGGGGGGACAGCAATCAGCCCCAGCATTTT. Full variable domain (remainder filled in from reference TRBV29-1 and TRBJ1-5): SAVISQKPSRDICQRGTSLTIQCQVDSQVTMMFWYRQQPGQSLTLIATANQGSEATYESGFVIDKFPISRPNLTFSTLTVSNMSPEDSSIYLCSVGGDSNQPQHFGDGTRLSIL.

V usage is TRBV5-1 and J usage is TRBJ2-1; TRBD2 aligns across 11 bases. The J segment lost 2 bases and the V segment lost 5 bases, leaving 9 bases of the junction unmatched. The CDR3 loop spans 17 amino acids. Germline CDR1 is SGHRS and CDR2 is YFSETQ. CDR3 residues: CASRTSGVLSAYNEQFF. The CDR3 DNA follows: TGCGCCAGCAGGACTAGCGGGGTCCTAAGCGCCTACAATGAGCAGTTCTTC.

J is TRBJ2-5 and V is TRBV11-2, with D uncertain. V lost 1 base to trimming and J lost 5 bases, with 8 bases between them. CDR3 length: 13 amino acids. CDR1 and CDR2 (germline): SGHAT, FQNNGV. CDR3 region: CASSLVGWETQYF. In DNA, the CDR3 is TGTGCCAGCAGCTTAGTAGGCTGGGAGACCCAGTACTTC.

The chain couples TRBV28 to TRBJ1-1, with D possibly matching TRBD1 (6 bases). Germline lookup yields CDR1 MDHEN and CDR2 SYDVKM. V was shortened by 5 bases and J by 8 bases, with 21 bases between the two germline ends. The CDR3 has 15 residues. The CDR3 bases are TGTGCCAGCAGTCCGGACCTAACAGGGCCGGCAGAAGCTTTCTTT. Amino acid sequence: CASSPDLTGPAEAFF.